This TCR beta chain was sequenced for a study of T cells in localized non-small cell lung cancer. The repertoire was sequenced with immunoSEQ multiplex PCR; TCRdb's copy has only in-frame clones and lacks some. This table holds approximately 34,000 clones, 93% found once. Study findings and constraints: Adjacent uninvolved lung tissue had the highest T cell clonality, exceeding tumor. There were a median around 57 of the top 100 tumor clones appearing in adjacent lung. Density of T cells in blood, when higher, went with longer overall survival.

Comments on this clone: Its antigen is unidentified.

Germline V gene lookup returns CDR1 LGHNA and CDR2 YSLEER. V gave up 0 bases and J gave up 6 bases, with 12 bases separating them. The CDR3 runs to 15 residues. The receptor comes from a female donor at least 60 years old with stage I lung adenocarcinoma. The rearrangement uses TRBV4-3 and TRBJ2-1; the D call may be TRBD1 or TRBD2 (5 bases each). Sequenced here: peripheral blood, sampled before any cancer treatment. The CDR3 region is CASSQDWDRFNEQFF. In nucleotides, the CDR3 is TGCGCCAGCAGCCAAGATTGGGACCGATTCAATGAGCAGTTCTTC.